Below are 6 T cell receptor beta chains sequenced from a single sample in a study of graft-versus-host responses after intestinal transplantation. Produced via immunoSEQ multiplex PCR; TCRdb's table is partial and in-frame only. The repertoire holds almost 30,000 clones, with 65% to 80% as singletons. Tissue from the graft was processed to free its intraepithelial and lamina propria lymphocytes. The source was ileum tissue, collected 98 days after intestinal transplantation. These receptors were obtained from a human patient who received an intestinal transplant, so some T cells may come from the graft donor.

This chain joins TRBV5-1 and TRBJ2-5; TRBD2 aligns across 9 bases. The ends lost 0 bases at V and 1 base at J; junction bases unmatched: 4. Germline V gene lookup returns CDR1 SGHRS and CDR2 YFSETQ. This CDR3 has 16 amino acids. DNA of the CDR3: TGCGCCAGCAGCTTGGGGCTAGCGGGGACCCAAGAGACCCAGTACTTC. This sequence encodes CASSLGLAGTQETQYF.

The chain has TRBV6-5 and TRBJ1-1; tentative D call: TRBD1 (5 bases). Trimming pared 4 bases from V and 4 bases from J, leaving 16 bases between. The germline gives CDR1 MNHEY, CDR2 SVGAGI. There are 15 residues in the CDR3. The CDR3 loop is CASSLNGGIGTEAFF. CDR3 coding DNA: TGTGCCAGCAGTTTAAACGGGGGTATAGGCACTGAAGCTTTCTTT.

J is TRBJ1-2 and V is TRBV7-8; D gene uncertain. This CDR3 spans 17 amino acids. V was clipped by 3 bases and J by 5 bases, with 22 bases between them. Looked up from germline, CDR1 is SGHVS and CDR2 is FQNEAQ. DNA of the CDR3: TGTGCCAGCAGCTTGTTCGTTTCCGCGGGTGGCGTTTATGGCTACACCTTC. As protein: CASSLFVSAGGVYGYTF.

J is TRBJ2-2 and V is TRBV9, with a possible D match to TRBD1 (5 bases). The CDR3 has 16 residues. Trimming stripped 4 bases from V and 0 bases from J, with 13 bases between. Looked up from germline, CDR1 is SGDLS and CDR2 is YYNGEE. The CDR3 DNA follows: TGTGCCAGCAGCCCCCAGGGCTCCGCGAACACCGGGGAGCTGTTTTTT. It yields the protein CASSPQGSANTGELFF.

This chain connects TRBV7-9 to TRBJ1-2; D is uncertain. CDR1 and CDR2 (germline): SEHNR, FQNEAQ (reference sequence). The length of the CDR3 is 15 residues. V was clipped by 4 bases and J by 1 base, with 13 bases between them. The CDR3 bases are TGTGCCAGCAGCTCCGGGCAGCAATATAACTATGGCTACACCTTC. Protein product: CASSSGQQYNYGYTF. Combining the CDR3 with reference TRBV7-9 and TRBJ1-2 gives the whole variable domain DTGVSQNPRHKITKRGQNVTFRCDPISEHNRLYWYRQTLGQGPEFLTYFQNEAQLEKSRLLSDRFSAERPKGSFSTLEIQRTEQGDSAMYLCASSSGQQYNYGYTFGSGTRLTVV.

This clone turned up a few times. The chain joins TRBV4-1 to TRBJ1-2, with D possibly TRBD1 on 6 matching bases. V lost 1 base to trimming and J lost 3 bases, with 12 bases between them. CDR3 length: 15 amino acids. Germline CDR1 is MGHRA and CDR2 is YSYEKL. Here the CDR3 reads CASSQVLQGYYGYTF. In nucleotides, the CDR3 is TGCGCCAGCAGCCAAGTCTTACAGGGCTACTATGGCTACACCTTC.